This T cell receptor beta chain was captured by sequencing in a study of T cells after yellow fever vaccination. MiXCR, applied by TCRdb to the 5' RACE reads, yields one record per CDR3 protein. The sample holds 110,000 to 150,000 distinct CDR3 sequences; 6.6% are singletons and the top ten take 0.5% to 0.65%. Looked up from germline, CDR1 is MNHNS and CDR2 is SASEGT. The length of the CDR3 is 14 residues. Trimming took 10 bases from V and 1 from J; bases not matched to a gene: 9. The starting material was CD4+ T cells sorted from PBMCs, obtained 10 days after the yellow fever booster vaccination. The TCR comes from a young man who received the YFV17D yellow fever vaccine. The chain links TRBV6-1 to TRBJ2-7; 8 bases line up with TRBD1. CDR3 sequence reads: CATKDRATSYEQYF. CDR3 nucleotides: TGTGCCACCAAGGACAGGGCCACTTCCTACGAGCAGTACTTC.